This T cell receptor (beta chain) was retrieved from a study of PD-1 blockade in classical Hodgkin lymphoma. General study results and limits: Before treatment, complete responders showed about the same diversity as newly diagnosed patients. Individuals initiating nivolumab under 1 year after ASCT were excluded.

As concerns this clone: Its antigen is undetermined.

Each patient relapsed following autologous stem cell transplantation, and prior brentuximab vedotin exposure differed. Best responses fell into complete response, partial response or progressive disease. Germline values: CDR1 SGHAT, CDR2 FQNNGV. V shed 7 bases, J shed 4 bases, and the junction held 6 bases outside the gene matches. This CDR3 is built from 14 residues. The table came from immunoSEQ multiplex PCR; TCRdb's copy has only in-frame clones and leaves some out. The sample shows 60,000 or so clones, more than 90% of them seen only once. This material consisted of peripheral blood mononuclear cells (PBMCs), taken at baseline. The genes are TRBV11-2 and TRBJ2-1, with 8 bases aligning to TRBD2. The TCR sequence derives from a human donor with classical Hodgkin lymphoma. In DNA form, the CDR3 reads TGTGCCAGCAACCGCGGGGGGAGTTACAATGAGCAGTTCTTC. Its translation: CASNRGGSYNEQFF. Together with reference TRBV11-2 and TRBJ2-1, the CDR3 gives the full variable domain: EAGVAQSPRYKIIEKRQSVAFWCNPISGHATLYWYQQILGQGPKLLIQFQNNGVVDDSQLPKDRFSAERLKGVDSTLKIQPAKLEDSAVYLCASNRGGSYNEQFFGPGTRLTVL.